Shown below are 18 T cell receptor beta chains from a single sample sequenced in a study of a mutant IDH1 vaccine in newly diagnosed glioma (dated by TCRdb to 2020 to 2022). The intended sense of this specimen's time point label: week 11, during vaccination. Each vaccine dose, consisting of 300 ug of a 20-mer mutant IDH1 peptide in Montanide, was administered subcutaneously with topical imiquimod. Their antigen targets remain unknown. Receptors were amplified or captured by the immunoSEQ multiplex PCR assay. TCRdb limited this immuneACCESS table to in-frame rearrangements with V and J called. A share of clones is missing; checked studies link under half to unresolved V genes, and the rest is unexplained. The sample yields about 120,000 clones; about 82% were counted once. The ten largest account for 5.5% of the sample. The input for sequencing was PBMCs, taken from a glioma patient whose treatment included an IDH1 peptide vaccine. All receptors derive from a middle-aged man with glioma.

V is TRBV14 and J is TRBJ1-1, with 9 bases that match TRBD1. Germline V gene sequence: CDR1 SGHDN, CDR2 FVKESK. With V trimmed by 0 bases and J by 8 bases, 1 base remained unmatched. This CDR3 comprises 13 residues. The CDR3 coding sequence is TGTGCCAGCAGCCAAGAGGGGACAGGGGAAGCTTTCTTT. This codes for CASSQEGTGEAFF.

This clone has a single count. This chain uses TRBV7-9 with TRBJ1-2, with 8 bases matching TRBD1. Germline CDR1 SEHNR, CDR2 FQNEAQ (reference sequence). This CDR3 region has 15 residues. V gave up 0 bases and J gave up 7 bases; unmatched junction bases: 7. CDR3 sequence: CASSLAGPQGAGYTF. The CDR3 DNA reads TGTGCCAGCAGCTTAGCGGGTCCGCAGGGGGCTGGCTACACCTTC.

The chain joins TRBV11-1 to TRBJ2-1, with TRBD1 identical over 9 bases. CDR3 length equals 15 residues. Germline CDR1 and CDR2: SGHAT and FQDESV (reference sequence). Trimming removed 3 bases from V and 5 bases from J; junction bases left unmatched: 5. CDR3 nucleotide sequence: TGTGCCAGCAGCTTCAGACGGACAGGGGACAATGAGCAGTTCTTC. Its protein product is CASSFRRTGDNEQFF.

J is TRBJ1-2 and V is TRBV30, with TRBD1 as a possible D gene (5 bases). The CDR3 contains 17 residues. Germline assignment: CDR1 GTSNPN and CDR2 SVGIG (reference sequence). V lost 0 bases, J lost 4 bases, and 21 bases lay in between. The CDR3 sequence is CAWSVYGTGTNPYGYTF. The CDR3 DNA reads as TGTGCCTGGAGTGTATATGGGACGGGGACTAACCCCTATGGCTACACCTTC. Filled out from reference TRBV30 and TRBJ1-2, the complete variable domain reads SQTIHQWPATLVQPVGSPLSLECTVEGTSNPNLYWYRQAAGRGLQLLFYSVGIGQISSEVPQNLSASRPQDRQFILSSKKLLLSDSGFYLCAWSVYGTGTNPYGYTFGSGTRLTVV.

The rearrangement joins TRBV2 to TRBJ1-1; no firm D call. CDR3 length: 15 amino acids. The V gene lost 1 base and the J gene lost 1 base, with 10 bases spanning the gap. Germline CDR1 is SNHLY and CDR2 is FYNNEI. CDR3: CASSEEGSRNTEAFF. CDR3 sequence (DNA): TGTGCCAGCAGTGAAGAAGGGAGTAGGAACACTGAAGCTTTCTTT.

The V call is TRBV7-9, the J call TRBJ2-1; TRBD2 matches 9 bases. Germline V CDR1 and CDR2: SEHNR, FQNEAQ (reference sequence). Trimming removed 5 bases from V and 4 bases from J; junction bases left unmatched: 6. CDR3 length equals 15 residues. The CDR3 bases are TGTGCCAGCAGCCCAGTTCTAGCGGGGTACAATGAGCAGTTCTTC. The encoded protein is CASSPVLAGYNEQFF.

The V call is TRBV30, the J call TRBJ1-2; 7 bases map to TRBD1. The CDR3 covers 11 residues. Looked up from germline, CDR1 is GTSNPN and CDR2 is SVGIG (reference sequence). V shed 3 bases, J shed 7 bases, and the junction held 2 bases outside the gene matches. The CDR3: CAWRGGSGYTF. CDR3 in DNA: TGTGCCTGGAGAGGGGGCAGTGGCTACACCTTC.

This clone was recorded once. The chain employs TRBV28 and TRBJ2-3; 10 bases map to TRBD2. V dropped 10 bases and J dropped 3; count of bases not matched to a gene: 10. CDR1 and CDR2 from the germline V gene are MDHEN and SYDVKM. This CDR3 has 15 amino acids. CDR3 loop: CATTPSSGRTDTQYF. As DNA, the CDR3 is TGTGCCACCACGCCATCTAGCGGGAGAACAGATACGCAGTATTTT.

CDR3 amino acids: CASSRGGATNEKLFF. Here the CDR3 DNA reads TGTGCCAGCAGCCGCGGGGGGGCAACTAATGAAAAACTGTTTTTT. The chain carries TRBV6-1 and TRBJ1-4, with D maybe TRBD1 (5 bases). Germline V CDR1 and CDR2: MNHNS, SASEGT. The CDR3 is made up of 15 amino acids. Trimming took 6 bases from V and 0 from J, leaving 11 bases between them.

The chain links TRBV7-9 to TRBJ1-1, with 7 bases fitting TRBD1. The ends lost 5 bases at V and 6 bases at J; junction bases unmatched: 6. CDR1 is SEHNR, CDR2 FQNEAQ, per germline (reference sequence). This CDR3 region has 13 residues. CDR3 sequence reads: CASSQGGEAEAFF. The CDR3, as DNA: TGTGCCAGCAGCCAGGGGGGAGAAGCTGAAGCTTTCTTT.

This chain uses TRBV4-2 with TRBJ2-7; TRBD2 aligns across 11 bases. There are 16 residues in the CDR3. Germline V gene data show CDR1 as LGHNA and CDR2 as YNFKEQ. The ends lost 1 base at V and 3 bases at J; junction bases unmatched: 5. In DNA form, the CDR3 reads TGTGCCAGCAGCCAAGTGGGACTAGCGGCCAACTACGAGCAGTACTTC. This translates into CASSQVGLAANYEQYF.

This clone occurred a few times. The rearrangement uses TRBV30 and TRBJ1-5; D gene ambiguous. CDR3 size: 12 residues. Trimming took 2 bases from V and 7 from J, leaving 9 bases between them. CDR1 GTSNPN and CDR2 SVGIG come from the germline V gene (reference sequence). The CDR3 DNA follows: TGTGCCTGGAGTAGGATGGGACAGCCCCAGCATTTT. It is translated as CAWSRMGQPQHF. Looking up the rest from reference TRBV30 and TRBJ1-5 gives the full variable domain: SQTIHQWPATLVQPVGSPLSLECTVEGTSNPNLYWYRQAAGRGLQLLFYSVGIGQISSEVPQNLSASRPQDRQFILSSKKLLLSDSGFYLCAWSRMGQPQHFGDGTRLSIL.

CDR3 coding DNA: TGTGCCAGCCGCCTGGGTGGAAACACTGAAGCTTTCTTT. Protein sequence: CASRLGGNTEAFF. The chain couples TRBV28 to TRBJ1-1; no clear D gene. Trimming stripped 8 bases from V and 2 bases from J, with 12 bases between. Germline-derived CDR1 and CDR2 are MDHEN and SYDVKM. This CDR3 is built from 13 residues.

This clone was counted between two and nine times. The rearrangement uses TRBV7-2 and TRBJ1-5, with D possibly being TRBD1 (6 bases). The CDR3 runs 16 residues. Germline V gene data show CDR1 as SGHTA and CDR2 as FQGNSA. The germline V and J ends were trimmed by 4 bases and 2 bases, with 15 bases remaining between them. The DNA of the CDR3 is TGTGCCAGCAGCTCGGTAGGGGGGGCTGGCAATCAGCCCCAGCATTTT. This gives the protein CASSSVGGAGNQPQHF.

The chain recombines TRBV7-2 with TRBJ2-4, with TRBD1 identical over 7 bases. The V and J ends lost 2 bases and 9 bases, in that order; junction bases with no gene match: 7. The CDR3 totals 14 residues. Germline-derived CDR1 and CDR2 are SGHTA and FQGNSA. The CDR3 region has the DNA TGTGCCAGCAGCTTATCTGGACAGGAAAGCATTCAGTACTTC. Translating it yields CASSLSGQESIQYF.

This clone has a handful of counts. This chain uses TRBV20-1 with TRBJ1-1, with unresolved D. The V end lost 6 bases, the J end lost 2 bases, and 7 bases lay between the germline ends. This CDR3 is 11 amino acids long. Germline loops: CDR1 DFQATT, CDR2 SNEGSKA (reference sequence). The CDR3 sequence: CSASINTEAFF. The CDR3 DNA follows: TGCAGTGCGAGCATAAACACTGAAGCTTTCTTT.

The chain combines TRBV27 with TRBJ1-2; a possible D gene is TRBD1 (6 bases). From germline, CDR1 is MNHEY and CDR2 SMNVEV (reference sequence). The CDR3 has 15 amino acids. Deletions cut 7 bases from V and 0 bases from J, with 15 bases between. Here the CDR3 reads CASKNRDVANYGYTF. CDR3 DNA: TGTGCCAGCAAGAACAGGGACGTCGCTAACTATGGCTACACCTTC.

The CDR3 DNA sequence: TGTGCCAGCAGCTGGGGACTAGCGGGAGTCAATGAGCAGTTCTTC. Amino acid sequence: CASSWGLAGVNEQFF. The chain combines TRBV11-1 with TRBJ2-1; 14 bases map to TRBD2. Germline V gene sequence: CDR1 SGHAT, CDR2 FQDESV (reference sequence). CDR3 size: 15 residues. Germline trimming cut 4 bases from V and 6 bases from J; bases unmatched to any gene: 2. The complete variable domain, with remaining parts taken from reference TRBV11-1 and TRBJ2-1, reads EAEVAQSPRYKITEKSQAVAFWCDPISGHATLYWYRQILGQGPELLVQFQDESVVDDSQLPKDRFSAERLKGVDSTLKIQPAELGDSAMYLCASSWGLAGVNEQFFGPGTRLTVL.